This paragraph reports one T cell receptor beta chain. This receptor's antigen is unknown. Per-base qualities were not stored, and no clone one base away is much larger. This entry comes from a study of blood T cell repertoires in COVID-19 (dated by TCRdb to the early 2020s). Regarding the complete study: Collaborator samples came from the United States, Italy and Spain and covered acute and convalescent phases of COVID-19. Nearly every sample came with metadata listing a de-identified subject ID, COVID-19 status, age in years and sex. Subjects who had been exposed to COVID-19, were actively infected with it, or had recovered from it provided the deeply sampled blood TCRbeta repertoires that made up the dataset. Where available, HLA class I and class II types were taken from metadata supplied by the sample provider and were not determined by assay-based typing. Samples were obtained from the ongoing ImmuneRACE study (first 160 participants) and from about 1,300 subjects provided by 6 global collaborators. A freely available public database, intended as a resource for researchers studying the immune response to SARS-CoV-2, is where the repertoires were released. The material from the prospective study consisted of cDNA or gDNA derived from T cells, B-cell-depleted T cells, or PBMCs.

The study at large found these results: Clinical and demographic metadata were provided uncurated, with the amount varying by source and participant.

Each collaborating institution followed its own protocols to collect whole blood in K2EDTA tubes. Collaborator samples were shipped for TCRbeta analysis as frozen whole blood, isolated PBMCs, or DNA extracted from either sample type. The immunoSEQ Assay, a bias-controlled multiplex PCR, was used to amplify TCRbeta CDR3 regions from genomic DNA. Processing in the source paper ran as follows. The number of nucleated cells in each sample was estimated by amplification of reference gene primers within the assay. To quantify the absolute abundance of each unique TCRbeta CDR3 rearrangement, sequence reads were collapsed and filtered. For each sample, productive Simpson clonality was calculated as the square root of Simpson's diversity index across productive rearrangements. This immuneACCESS table, as held by TCRdb, lists in-frame sequences with V and J called but not all clones. Of the missing ones, under half trace to an unresolved V gene in checked studies; the others have no known cause. The V and J calls and clone size come from that table; D and trimming were worked out from the DNA. For this sample there are about 210,000 clones; 80% to 90% appear just once. Approximately 0.66% of the sample goes to the ten largest clones.

The CDR3 covers 12 residues, taking in both the cysteine and the phenylalanine. Only the CDR3 part of the read is kept: 36 bases, read in frame from the first base. The germline V gene (reference sequence) gives CDR1 as SGHNT and CDR2 as YYREEE. Cut back by 2 bases and 2 bases, the V and J ends lie 3 bases apart. This receptor was taken from a middle-aged man with acute or convalescent COVID-19. Source material: peripheral blood. Recombination joined TRBV5-4 with TRBJ2-3; the D gene cannot be resolved reliably. The CDR3 sequence is CASSFHTDTQYF. The DNA reads as follows: TGTGCCAGCAGCTTCCACACAGATACGCAGTATTTT.